This is a list of T cell receptor beta chains from one sample in a study of cytomegalovirus exposure and HLA in healthy donors. Sequenced by immunoSEQ multiplex PCR; TCRdb stores in-frame clones only, minus some. The data contain under 150,000 clones, about four fifths of them seen just once; the ten biggest clones take up roughly 4%. The source material was PBMCs. The origin of the receptors is a man in his forties or fifties in good health and CMV-seropositive. The CDR3 runs from the conserved cysteine through the conserved F or W. The order of the fields is CDR3 protein, CDR3 DNA, J gene, V gene, clone size, CDR3 length, D gene. D genes are given only for firm matches. Size tells how often a clone was seen (once, few, many) or the class of an expanded clone, and some rows leave it out.

cdr3_aa: CASSLAVRGGTDTQYF
cdr3_nt: TGTGCCAGCAGCTTGGCAGTTCGGGGAGGGACAGATACGCAGTATTTT
j_call: TRBJ2-3
v_call: TRBV5-6
clone_size: NA
cdr3_length: 16
d_call: TRBD2

cdr3_aa: CASSLAIRGLKSYEQYF
cdr3_nt: TGTGCCAGCAGCTTGGCTATCAGGGGGCTTAAATCCTACGAGCAGTACTTC
j_call: TRBJ2-7
v_call: TRBV5-6
clone_size: NA
cdr3_length: 17
d_call: TRBD1

cdr3_aa: CASSARQSYVSEQYF
cdr3_nt: TGTGCCAGCAGCGCCAGACAGTCCTACGTATCAGAGCAGTACTTC
j_call: TRBJ2-7
v_call: TRBV9
clone_size: NA
cdr3_length: 15
d_call: NA

cdr3_aa: CASSPGGQGFYEQYF
cdr3_nt: TGTGCCAGCAGCCCCGGGGGACAGGGTTTCTACGAGCAGTACTTC
j_call: TRBJ2-7
v_call: TRBV7-2
clone_size: NA
cdr3_length: 15
d_call: TRBD1

cdr3_aa: CASSRTGDSYNEQFF
cdr3_nt: TGTGCCAGCAGCCGGACAGGGGACTCCTACAATGAGCAGTTCTTC
j_call: TRBJ2-1
v_call: TRBV6-5
clone_size: NA
cdr3_length: 15
d_call: TRBD1

cdr3_aa: CASSDRNTEAFF
cdr3_nt: TGCGCCAGCAGTGATAGGAACACTGAAGCTTTCTTT
j_call: TRBJ1-1
v_call: TRBV10-1
clone_size: NA
cdr3_length: 12
d_call: NA

cdr3_aa: CASSDPWTGQETQYF
cdr3_nt: TGTGCCAGCAGTGATCCTTGGACAGGGCAAGAGACCCAGTACTTC
j_call: TRBJ2-5
v_call: TRBV2
clone_size: NA
cdr3_length: 15
d_call: TRBD1

cdr3_aa: CASGQPPSEYF
cdr3_nt: TGTGCCAGCGGTCAACCGCCATCGGAGTACTTC
j_call: TRBJ2-7
v_call: TRBV2
clone_size: NA
cdr3_length: 11
d_call: NA

cdr3_aa: CASSSGQGPFAYEQYF
cdr3_nt: TGTGCCAGCAGCTCGGGACAGGGGCCCTTCGCCTACGAGCAGTACTTC
j_call: TRBJ2-7
v_call: TRBV7-3
clone_size: NA
cdr3_length: 16
d_call: TRBD1

cdr3_aa: CASSVASNLAGGETQYF
cdr3_nt: TGTGCCAGCAGCGTAGCCTCCAATTTAGCGGGGGGAGAGACCCAGTACTTC
j_call: TRBJ2-5
v_call: TRBV9
clone_size: NA
cdr3_length: 17
d_call: TRBD2

cdr3_aa: CASSRNRAANEKLFF
cdr3_nt: TGTGCCAGCAGCCGGAACAGGGCCGCGAATGAAAAACTGTTTTTT
j_call: TRBJ1-4
v_call: TRBV7-9
clone_size: once
cdr3_length: 15
d_call: NA

cdr3_aa: CASSPMTWGTNQPQHF
cdr3_nt: TGTGCCAGCTCACCAATGACCTGGGGGACTAATCAGCCCCAGCATTTT
j_call: TRBJ1-5
v_call: TRBV18
clone_size: NA
cdr3_length: 16
d_call: NA

cdr3_aa: CSVEDPSRETYNEQFF
cdr3_nt: TGCAGCGTTGAAGATCCCTCGCGGGAGACCTACAATGAGCAGTTCTTC
j_call: TRBJ2-1
v_call: TRBV29-1
clone_size: NA
cdr3_length: 16
d_call: TRBD2

cdr3_aa: CASSSYTGGLFF
cdr3_nt: TGTGCCAGCTCATCCTACACCGGGGGGCTGTTTTTT
j_call: TRBJ2-2
v_call: TRBV18
clone_size: NA
cdr3_length: 12
d_call: NA

cdr3_aa: CASSLRHGRDSYEQYF
cdr3_nt: TGTGCCAGCAGCTTACGTCACGGACGGGACTCCTACGAGCAGTACTTC
j_call: TRBJ2-7
v_call: TRBV11-2
clone_size: NA
cdr3_length: 16
d_call: NA

cdr3_aa: CAISEVAYGYTF
cdr3_nt: TGTGCCATCTCTGAGGTCGCATATGGCTACACCTTC
j_call: TRBJ1-2
v_call: TRBV10-3
clone_size: NA
cdr3_length: 12
d_call: NA

cdr3_aa: CASSPSTRTTEAFF
cdr3_nt: TGTGCCAGCAGCCCCTCTACTCGAACCACTGAAGCTTTCTTT
j_call: TRBJ1-1
v_call: TRBV7-9
clone_size: NA
cdr3_length: 14
d_call: NA

cdr3_aa: CASSRASGLNEQFF
cdr3_nt: TGTGCCAGCAGTCGGGCTAGCGGGCTAAATGAGCAGTTCTTC
j_call: TRBJ2-1
v_call: TRBV6-6
clone_size: NA
cdr3_length: 14
d_call: TRBD2

cdr3_aa: CASSFAGGYEQYF
cdr3_nt: TGTGCCAGCAGCTTTGCGGGCGGATACGAGCAGTACTTC
j_call: TRBJ2-7
v_call: TRBV11-2
clone_size: NA
cdr3_length: 13
d_call: NA

cdr3_aa: CAWSLVLGAGELFF
cdr3_nt: TGTGCCTGGTCACTGGTCCTCGGTGCCGGGGAGCTGTTTTTT
j_call: TRBJ2-2
v_call: TRBV30
clone_size: NA
cdr3_length: 14
d_call: NA

cdr3_aa: CASSATSGALEQYF
cdr3_nt: TGTGCCAGTAGTGCGACTAGCGGGGCCCTCGAGCAGTACTTC
j_call: TRBJ2-7
v_call: TRBV19
clone_size: NA
cdr3_length: 14
d_call: TRBD2

cdr3_aa: CAWSRQAYNEQFF
cdr3_nt: TGTGCCTGGAGCCGACAGGCTTACAATGAGCAGTTCTTC
j_call: TRBJ2-1
v_call: TRBV30
clone_size: NA
cdr3_length: 13
d_call: NA

cdr3_aa: CASTGSDFSSGNQPQHF
cdr3_nt: TGTGCCAGCACCGGGTCAGATTTTTCGTCGGGCAATCAGCCCCAGCATTTT
j_call: TRBJ1-5
v_call: TRBV28
clone_size: NA
cdr3_length: 17
d_call: NA

cdr3_aa: CASSSGLAGVDEQFF
cdr3_nt: TGTGCCAGCAGTTCGGGACTAGCGGGAGTGGATGAGCAGTTCTTC
j_call: TRBJ2-1
v_call: TRBV27
clone_size: NA
cdr3_length: 15
d_call: TRBD2

cdr3_aa: CASSLLPENTEAFF
cdr3_nt: TGTGCCAGCAGCTTGCTGCCAGAAAACACTGAAGCTTTCTTT
j_call: TRBJ1-1
v_call: TRBV7-9
clone_size: NA
cdr3_length: 14
d_call: NA

cdr3_aa: CSVEDLGRERNEQFF
cdr3_nt: TGCAGCGTTGAAGATCTGGGCCGGGAGCGGAATGAGCAGTTCTTC
j_call: TRBJ2-1
v_call: TRBV29-1
clone_size: NA
cdr3_length: 15
d_call: NA

cdr3_aa: CAIRTTGGNYNEQFF
cdr3_nt: TGTGCCATCAGGACTACAGGGGGCAACTACAATGAGCAGTTCTTC
j_call: TRBJ2-1
v_call: TRBV10-3
clone_size: NA
cdr3_length: 15
d_call: TRBD1

cdr3_aa: CASSPRDSLGGNSPLHF
cdr3_nt: TGTGCCAGCAGCCCACGGGACTCCCTGGGTGGAAATTCACCCCTCCACTTT
j_call: TRBJ1-6
v_call: TRBV13
clone_size: NA
cdr3_length: 17
d_call: NA

cdr3_aa: CASSLMGSYQETQYF
cdr3_nt: TGCGCCAGCAGCTTAATGGGGAGTTACCAAGAGACCCAGTACTTC
j_call: TRBJ2-5
v_call: TRBV5-1
clone_size: NA
cdr3_length: 15
d_call: NA

cdr3_aa: CASSLQGGTEAFF
cdr3_nt: TGTGCCAGCAGCTTACAGGGCGGCACTGAAGCTTTCTTT
j_call: TRBJ1-1
v_call: TRBV7-9
clone_size: NA
cdr3_length: 13
d_call: NA

cdr3_aa: CASSPQGYSYEQYF
cdr3_nt: TGTGCCAGCAGCCCCCAGGGGTACTCCTACGAGCAGTACTTC
j_call: TRBJ2-7
v_call: TRBV11-1
clone_size: NA
cdr3_length: 14
d_call: NA

cdr3_aa: CASSLLSGYSYEQYF
cdr3_nt: TGCGCCAGCAGCTTGCTCTCCGGGTACTCCTACGAGCAGTACTTC
j_call: TRBJ2-7
v_call: TRBV5-1
clone_size: NA
cdr3_length: 15
d_call: NA

cdr3_aa: CASSSQGDSGNTIYF
cdr3_nt: TGCGCCAGCAGCTCCCAGGGTGACTCTGGAAACACCATATATTTT
j_call: TRBJ1-3
v_call: TRBV5-1
clone_size: NA
cdr3_length: 15
d_call: NA

cdr3_aa: CATSRDRLQGNYGYTF
cdr3_nt: TGTGCCACCAGCAGAGATAGGTTACAGGGGAACTATGGCTACACCTTC
j_call: TRBJ1-2
v_call: TRBV15
clone_size: NA
cdr3_length: 16
d_call: TRBD1

cdr3_aa: CASSVQERYNEQFF
cdr3_nt: TGCGCCAGCAGCGTCCAAGAGCGGTACAATGAGCAGTTCTTC
j_call: TRBJ2-1
v_call: TRBV5-1
clone_size: once
cdr3_length: 14
d_call: NA

cdr3_aa: CASRTGGGTPGQFF
cdr3_nt: TGTGCCAGCAGGACGGGGGGAGGGACCCCAGGGCAGTTCTTC
j_call: TRBJ2-1
v_call: TRBV6-5
clone_size: once
cdr3_length: 14
d_call: TRBD2

cdr3_aa: CASSSGGYAADTQYF
cdr3_nt: TGTGCCAGCTCTTCCGGTGGATATGCGGCAGATACGCAGTATTTT
j_call: TRBJ2-3
v_call: TRBV18
clone_size: NA
cdr3_length: 15
d_call: NA

cdr3_aa: CASSLYLGVGRGYTF
cdr3_nt: TGTGCCAGCAGTTTATATCTGGGTGTGGGGCGCGGCTACACCTTC
j_call: TRBJ1-2
v_call: TRBV27
clone_size: NA
cdr3_length: 15
d_call: NA

cdr3_aa: CASKGQGTTEQYF
cdr3_nt: TGTGCCAGCAAGGGACAGGGAACGACAGAGCAGTACTTC
j_call: TRBJ2-7
v_call: TRBV2
clone_size: NA
cdr3_length: 13
d_call: TRBD1

cdr3_aa: CASSVAPTGNSYEQYF
cdr3_nt: TGTGCCAGCAGCGTAGCTCCGACAGGAAACTCCTACGAGCAGTACTTC
j_call: TRBJ2-7
v_call: TRBV9
clone_size: NA
cdr3_length: 16
d_call: NA

cdr3_aa: CASRILGGRSSPLHF
cdr3_nt: TGTGCCAGCAGGATATTAGGGGGCCGAAGTTCACCCCTCCACTTT
j_call: TRBJ1-6
v_call: TRBV2
clone_size: NA
cdr3_length: 15
d_call: TRBD1

cdr3_aa: CASRTGLGYGYTF
cdr3_nt: TGTGCCAGCAGGACAGGTCTGGGCTATGGCTACACCTTC
j_call: TRBJ1-2
v_call: TRBV2
clone_size: NA
cdr3_length: 13
d_call: NA